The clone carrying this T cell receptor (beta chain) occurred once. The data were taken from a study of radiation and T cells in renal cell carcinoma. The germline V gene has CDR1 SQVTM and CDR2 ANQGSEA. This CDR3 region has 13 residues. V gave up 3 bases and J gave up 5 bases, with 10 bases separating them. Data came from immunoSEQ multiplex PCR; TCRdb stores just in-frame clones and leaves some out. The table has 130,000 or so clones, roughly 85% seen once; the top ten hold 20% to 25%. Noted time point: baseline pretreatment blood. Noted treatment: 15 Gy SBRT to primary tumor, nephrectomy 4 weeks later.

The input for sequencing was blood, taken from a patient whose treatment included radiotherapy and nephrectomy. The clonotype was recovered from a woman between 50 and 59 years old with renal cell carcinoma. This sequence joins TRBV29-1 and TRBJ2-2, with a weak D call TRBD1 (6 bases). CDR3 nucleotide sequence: TGCAGCGTTGAGGGGGCACAAACCGGGGAGCTGTTTTTT. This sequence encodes CSVEGAQTGELFF.